This T cell receptor beta chain was profiled in a study of blood T cells in healthy people across ages. Overall study: For every two T cells, template switching captured about one barcoded beta molecule.

On this clonotype itself: Its target is unknown.

Per germline, CDR1 SGHKS and CDR2 YYEKEE (reference sequence). The CDR3 has 15 residues. Trimming shortened V by 2 bases and J by 0 bases, and 8 bases separated the two germline ends. The second PCR ran roughly 7 to 12 cycles with a sample-barcoded 5' primer and J-beta primers. TCRdb recomputed calls from the 5' RACE reads with MiXCR, one row per CDR3 protein. Of 1.4 million or so distinct CDR3 sequences detected, 42% appear once; the ten largest clones hold approximately 4.1%. Study-wide findings and caveats: Aged donors had fewer naive CD4+ cells and lower diversity than long-lived donors.

The rearrangement uses TRBV5-5 and TRBJ2-2; D remains ambiguous. What was sequenced was blood. The clonotype was recovered from a woman aged 18-35 years in good health. The CDR3 region is CASSFHGSNTGELFF. The CDR3 DNA reads TGTGCCAGCAGCTTCCACGGTTCGAACACCGGGGAGCTGTTTTTT.